The 5 T cell receptor beta chains listed next were all sequenced from one sample in a study of blood T cell repertoires in COVID-19. TCRdb keeps only in-frame clones here, not all; method: immunoSEQ multiplex PCR. Seen here are about 130,000 clones, approximately 80% observed once, and the top ten hold about 12%. Sequenced sample: peripheral blood. Source of these receptors: a woman aged 55 to 70 with acute or convalescent COVID-19.

This rearrangement joins TRBV7-7 to TRBJ2-1; D gene ambiguous. CDR1 SSHAT and CDR2 FNYEAQ come from the germline V gene (reference sequence). The germline V and J ends were trimmed by 5 bases and 5 bases, with 10 bases remaining between them. This CDR3 has 13 amino acids. The CDR3 DNA sequence: TGTGCCAGCAGCCCCCTGGGCAACAATGAGCAGTTCTTC. Amino acid sequence: CASSPLGNNEQFF.

In the case of this clone: A junction boundary mismatches the germline segment, possibly from a read error. V gene TRBV6-1 combines with J gene TRBJ1-3, with TRBD1 identical over 8 bases. CDR3 length: 15 residues. The germline gives CDR1 MNHNS, CDR2 SASEGT. CDR3 DNA: TGTGCCAGCACTGAACACAGGGGGAGGGGAAACACCATATATTTT. Protein product: CASTEHRGRGNTIYF.

The chain uses TRBV5-1 and TRBJ2-3, with TRBD2 matching over 8 bases. Per the germline V gene, CDR1 is SGHRS and CDR2 is YFSETQ. The CDR3 has 15 amino acids. The V and J ends lost 2 bases and 1 base, in that order; junction bases with no gene match: 3. The DNA of the CDR3 is TGCGCCAGCAGCTTTGTTAGCGGGGGCACAGATACGCAGTATTTT. This sequence encodes CASSFVSGGTDTQYF.

This sequence joins TRBV9 and TRBJ2-3; TRBD2 might be the D (5 bases). The CDR3 consists of 15 residues. CDR1 is SGDLS and CDR2 is YYNGEE in the germline V gene. The germline V and J ends were trimmed by 4 bases and 6 bases, with 18 bases remaining between them. The CDR3 loop reads CASSPTGTPGDTQYF. In DNA form, the CDR3 reads TGTGCCAGCAGCCCTACGGGAACCCCGGGGGATACGCAGTATTTT.

This clone was picked up a small number of times. V is TRBV2 and J is TRBJ1-5; D unresolved. Germline V gives CDR1 SNHLY, CDR2 FYNNEI. V lost 2 bases to trimming and J lost 3 bases, with 8 bases between them. The CDR3 runs 14 residues. The CDR3 region is CASSEITVNQPQHF. The CDR3, as DNA: TGTGCCAGCAGTGAAATAACAGTCAATCAGCCCCAGCATTTT.